This T cell receptor beta chain was observed in a study of control samples from healthy donors and cancer patients. CDR3 length: 16 amino acids. Germline assignment: CDR1 SGHKS and CDR2 YYEKEE (reference sequence). Deletions cut 3 bases from V and 0 bases from J, with 16 bases between. TCRdb keeps only in-frame clones here, not all; method: immunoSEQ multiplex PCR. Of 110,000 or so clones in the sample, more than 70% are singletons; the top ten hold less than 40%. This TCR was recovered from a man in his fifties in good health. Sequencing was done on a sample of blood. The gene calls are TRBV5-5 and TRBJ2-7; maybe TRBD1 (6 bases). This CDR3 is CASSSARQDRSYEQYF. DNA of the CDR3: TGTGCCAGCAGCTCGGCCAGACAGGATCGCTCCTACGAGCAGTACTTC.